Listed below are T cell receptor beta chains from one sample, sequenced in a study of control samples from healthy donors and cancer patients. Method: immunoSEQ multiplex PCR; TCRdb's copy keeps in-frame clones and lacks some. The table lists 95,000 to 100,000 clones, about 89% of them singletons. The source material was blood. The receptors derive from a man aged 25 to 40 in good health. Each CDR3 is given with its conserved first and last residue. The D gene is left open where the match is weak. Size tells how often a clone was seen (once, few, many) or the class of an expanded clone, and some rows leave it out.

CDR3nt: TGTGCCAGCAGCGCAACAGGGGGTGGGCAGCCCCAGCATTTT
CDR3aa: CASSATGGGQPQHF
j_gene: TRBJ1-5
d_gene: TRBD1
abundance: .
v_gene: TRBV6-6

CDR3nt: TGTGCCAGTAGCTTCTCCGGGGAGCTGTTTTTT
CDR3aa: CASSFSGELFF
j_gene: TRBJ2-2
d_gene: .
abundance: .
v_gene: TRBV19

CDR3nt: TGTGCCAGCAGCTTAGTAGGTCCAGGGGAGCTGTTTTTT
CDR3aa: CASSLVGPGELFF
j_gene: TRBJ2-2
d_gene: .
abundance: .
v_gene: TRBV11-2

CDR3nt: TGTGCCAGCAACAGGGGGGTCCCTAGCAATCAGCCCCAGCATTTT
CDR3aa: CASNRGVPSNQPQHF
j_gene: TRBJ1-5
d_gene: TRBD1
abundance: .
v_gene: TRBV6-5

CDR3nt: TGTGCCAGCAGCATGCCCGCCGGGACTAGCGGACAAGATACGCAGTATTTT
CDR3aa: CASSMPAGTSGQDTQYF
j_gene: TRBJ2-3
d_gene: TRBD2
abundance: once
v_gene: TRBV7-9

CDR3nt: TGCGCCAGCAGCATCAGGGAGTCGGGAGAGACCCAGTACTTC
CDR3aa: CASSIRESGETQYF
j_gene: TRBJ2-5
d_gene: .
abundance: .
v_gene: TRBV5-1

CDR3nt: TGTGCCAGCAGGCCGGACAGCACTTGGGGCTATGGCTACACCTTC
CDR3aa: CASRPDSTWGYGYTF
j_gene: TRBJ1-2
d_gene: .
abundance: once
v_gene: TRBV11-2

CDR3nt: TGTGCCAGCAGTCCTATTTCCCTACGGGGCGACTACAATGAGCAGTTCTTC
CDR3aa: CASSPISLRGDYNEQFF
j_gene: TRBJ2-1
d_gene: .
abundance: .
v_gene: TRBV7-2

CDR3nt: TGTGCCAGCAGCCGGCAAGGAGACTCTGGAAACACCATATATTTT
CDR3aa: CASSRQGDSGNTIYF
j_gene: TRBJ1-3
d_gene: .
abundance: .
v_gene: TRBV6-5

CDR3nt: TGTGCCAGCAGCTACGGGACTAGCGCGAGCTCCTACGAGCAGTACTTC
CDR3aa: CASSYGTSASSYEQYF
j_gene: TRBJ2-7
d_gene: TRBD2
abundance: .
v_gene: TRBV5-4

CDR3nt: TGTGCCAGCAGTTACGGGACAGGTTTCACTGAAGCTTTCTTT
CDR3aa: CASSYGTGFTEAFF
j_gene: TRBJ1-1
d_gene: TRBD1
abundance: .
v_gene: TRBV6-2/TRBV6-3

CDR3nt: TGTGCCAGCAGCCGATTACAAGGCTCCTACAATGAGCAGTTCTTC
CDR3aa: CASSRLQGSYNEQFF
j_gene: TRBJ2-1
d_gene: .
abundance: .
v_gene: TRBV3-1/TRBV3-2

CDR3nt: TGTGCCAGCACGACAGGCGGGGGGCGCCGAGGTAACTATGGCTACACCTTC
CDR3aa: CASTTGGGRRGNYGYTF
j_gene: TRBJ1-2
d_gene: .
abundance: .
v_gene: TRBV7-9

CDR3nt: TGTGCCAGCAGTACCAAAAGAGCAGCCGCTAACTATGGCTACACCTTC
CDR3aa: CASSTKRAAANYGYTF
j_gene: TRBJ1-2
d_gene: .
abundance: once
v_gene: TRBV28

CDR3nt: TGTGCCTGGGATCTAGCGGGAGGCCCGCGAGAGACCCAGTACTTC
CDR3aa: CAWDLAGGPRETQYF
j_gene: TRBJ2-5
d_gene: TRBD2
abundance: .
v_gene: TRBV30

CDR3nt: TGTGCCAGCAGCTTGGCTGACAGGGGGAGCTACGAGCAGTACTTC
CDR3aa: CASSLADRGSYEQYF
j_gene: TRBJ2-7
d_gene: TRBD1
abundance: .
v_gene: TRBV5-8

CDR3nt: TGTGCCAGTACGAATGTGCTAAGAGCTAACTATGGCTACACCTTC
CDR3aa: CASTNVLRANYGYTF
j_gene: TRBJ1-2
d_gene: .
abundance: .
v_gene: TRBV19

CDR3nt: TGTGCCAGCAGCCCGGGACGCGCCTACGAGCAGTACTTC
CDR3aa: CASSPGRAYEQYF
j_gene: TRBJ2-7
d_gene: .
abundance: .
v_gene: TRBV5-6

CDR3nt: TGTGCCAGCTTCAAGGGGGCGGGTGAAAAACTGTTTTTT
CDR3aa: CASFKGAGEKLFF
j_gene: TRBJ1-4
d_gene: TRBD1
abundance: .
v_gene: TRBV28

CDR3nt: TGCGCCAGCAGCGTAGCCTCACAGGGTTTGCGGTACTTC
CDR3aa: CASSVASQGLRYF
j_gene: TRBJ2-7
d_gene: .
abundance: .
v_gene: TRBV5-1

CDR3nt: TGTGCTAGTGGTTTGGTCCCAGGGAGTTACGAGCAGTACTTC
CDR3aa: CASGLVPGSYEQYF
j_gene: TRBJ2-7
d_gene: .
abundance: few
v_gene: TRBV12-5

CDR3nt: TGCGCCAGCACCCGACTAGCGGGAGGAGCAGATACGCAGTATTTT
CDR3aa: CASTRLAGGADTQYF
j_gene: TRBJ2-3
d_gene: TRBD2
abundance: .
v_gene: TRBV5-1

CDR3nt: TGTGCCTGGAGTGACGGGACTAGCGGGAGCGTGCAGTACTTC
CDR3aa: CAWSDGTSGSVQYF
j_gene: TRBJ2-7
d_gene: TRBD2
abundance: few
v_gene: TRBV30

CDR3nt: TGCGCCAGCAGCTCCGGGACAGGGGACATCGGGGAGCTGTTTTTT
CDR3aa: CASSSGTGDIGELFF
j_gene: TRBJ2-2
d_gene: TRBD1
abundance: .
v_gene: TRBV5-1

CDR3nt: TGTGCCAGCAGCTTGGGGGGGGGACTAGTCAAAAACATTCAGTACTTC
CDR3aa: CASSLGGGLVKNIQYF
j_gene: TRBJ2-4
d_gene: TRBD2
abundance: .
v_gene: TRBV7-2

CDR3nt: TGTGCCTGGACGGACAGACCTAATCAGCCCCAGCATTTT
CDR3aa: CAWTDRPNQPQHF
j_gene: TRBJ1-5
d_gene: .
abundance: .
v_gene: TRBV30

CDR3nt: TGCAGCGTTGAAGTAAGGACCGCGGCAGGGTCAGGAAACACCATATATTTT
CDR3aa: CSVEVRTAAGSGNTIYF
j_gene: TRBJ1-3
d_gene: .
abundance: .
v_gene: TRBV29-1

CDR3nt: TGTGCCAGCAGTGACGGCAGGGGCCTAGAATACTCTGGAAACACCATATATTTT
CDR3aa: CASSDGRGLEYSGNTIYF
j_gene: TRBJ1-3
d_gene: .
abundance: .
v_gene: TRBV2

CDR3nt: TGTGCCAGCAGTGTATACACCTACACTGAAGCTTTCTTT
CDR3aa: CASSVYTYTEAFF
j_gene: TRBJ1-1
d_gene: .
abundance: .
v_gene: TRBV2